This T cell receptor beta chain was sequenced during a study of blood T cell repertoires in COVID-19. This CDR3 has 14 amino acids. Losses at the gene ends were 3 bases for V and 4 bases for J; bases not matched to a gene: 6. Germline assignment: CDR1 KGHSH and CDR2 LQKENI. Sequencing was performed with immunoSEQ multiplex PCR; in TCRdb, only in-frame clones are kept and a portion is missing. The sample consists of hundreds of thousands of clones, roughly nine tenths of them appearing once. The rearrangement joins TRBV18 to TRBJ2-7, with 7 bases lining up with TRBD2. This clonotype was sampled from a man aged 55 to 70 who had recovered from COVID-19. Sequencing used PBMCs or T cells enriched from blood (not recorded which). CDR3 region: CASSPRGTTYEQYF. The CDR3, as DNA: TGTGCCAGCTCACCTCGGGGGACTACGTACGAGCAGTACTTC.